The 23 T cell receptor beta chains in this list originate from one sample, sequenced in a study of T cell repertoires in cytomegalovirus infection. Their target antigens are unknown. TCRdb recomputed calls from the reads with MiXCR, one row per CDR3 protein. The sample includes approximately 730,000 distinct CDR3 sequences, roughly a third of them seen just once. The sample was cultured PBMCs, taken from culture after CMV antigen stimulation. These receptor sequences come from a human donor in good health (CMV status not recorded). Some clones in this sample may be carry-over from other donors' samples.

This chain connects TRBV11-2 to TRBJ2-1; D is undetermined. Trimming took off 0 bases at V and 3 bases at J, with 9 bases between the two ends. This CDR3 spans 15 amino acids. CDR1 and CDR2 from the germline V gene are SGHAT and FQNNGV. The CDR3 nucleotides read TGTGCCAGCAGCTTAGAACCCCAAGTCTACAATGAGCAGTTCTTC. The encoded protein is CASSLEPQVYNEQFF. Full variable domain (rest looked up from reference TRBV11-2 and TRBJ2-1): EAGVAQSPRYKIIEKRQSVAFWCNPISGHATLYWYQQILGQGPKLLIQFQNNGVVDDSQLPKDRFSAERLKGVDSTLKIQPAKLEDSAVYLCASSLEPQVYNEQFFGPGTRLTVL.

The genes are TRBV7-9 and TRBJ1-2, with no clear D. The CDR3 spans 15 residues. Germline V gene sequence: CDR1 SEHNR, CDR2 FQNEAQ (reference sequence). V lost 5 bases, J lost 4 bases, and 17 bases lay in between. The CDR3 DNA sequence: TGTGCCAGCAGCCTCGGTTTGGGGTCCGGCTATGGCTACACCTTC. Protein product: CASSLGLGSGYGYTF.

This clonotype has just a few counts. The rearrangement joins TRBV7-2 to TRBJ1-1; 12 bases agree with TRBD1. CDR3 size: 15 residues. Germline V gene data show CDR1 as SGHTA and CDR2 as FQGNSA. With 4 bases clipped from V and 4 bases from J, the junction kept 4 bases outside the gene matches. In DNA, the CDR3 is TGTGCCAGCAGCTCTGGGACAGGGGGCGTCACTGAAGCTTTCTTT. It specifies CASSSGTGGVTEAFF.

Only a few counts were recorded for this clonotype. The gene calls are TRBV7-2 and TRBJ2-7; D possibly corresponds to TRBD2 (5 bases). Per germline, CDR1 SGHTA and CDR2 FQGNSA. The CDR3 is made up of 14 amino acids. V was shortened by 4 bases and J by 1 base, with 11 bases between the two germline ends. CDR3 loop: CASSSQTGSYEQYF. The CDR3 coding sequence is TGTGCCAGCAGCTCTCAGACGGGATCCTACGAGCAGTACTTC.

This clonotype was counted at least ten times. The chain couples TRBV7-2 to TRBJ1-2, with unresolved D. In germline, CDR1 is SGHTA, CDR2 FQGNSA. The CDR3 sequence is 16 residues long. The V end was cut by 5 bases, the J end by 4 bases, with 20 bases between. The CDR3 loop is CASSLQLSSARYGYTF. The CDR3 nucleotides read TGTGCCAGCAGCCTACAATTAAGTTCAGCGCGCTATGGCTACACCTTC.

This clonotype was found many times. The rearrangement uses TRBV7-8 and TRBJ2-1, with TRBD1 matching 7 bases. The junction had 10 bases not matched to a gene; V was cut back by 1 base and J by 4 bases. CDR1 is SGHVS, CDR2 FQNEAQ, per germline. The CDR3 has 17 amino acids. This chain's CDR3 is CASSLGRFRDRYNEQFF. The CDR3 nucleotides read TGTGCCAGCAGCTTAGGACGCTTCCGGGACAGATACAATGAGCAGTTCTTC.

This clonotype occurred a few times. CDR3 in amino acids: CASSERGQGFEKLFF. CDR3 coding DNA: TGTGCCAGCAGTGAACGGGGACAGGGCTTTGAAAAACTGTTTTTT. The chain recombines TRBV2 with TRBJ1-4, with 9 bases identical to TRBD1. This CDR3 contains 15 residues. Germline V gives CDR1 SNHLY, CDR2 FYNNEI. V dropped 2 bases and J dropped 7; count of bases not matched to a gene: 5. Looking up the rest from reference TRBV2 and TRBJ1-4 gives the full variable domain: EPEVTQTPSHQVTQMGQEVILRCVPISNHLYFYWYRQILGQKVEFLVSFYNNEISEKSEIFDDQFSVERPDGSNFTLKIRSTKLEDSAMYFCASSERGQGFEKLFFGSGTQLSVL.

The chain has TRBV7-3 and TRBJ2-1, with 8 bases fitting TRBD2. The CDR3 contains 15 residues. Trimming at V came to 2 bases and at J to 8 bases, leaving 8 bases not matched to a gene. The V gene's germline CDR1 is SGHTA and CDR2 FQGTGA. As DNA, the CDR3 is TGTGCCAGCAGCTTAGTCGGCGGGGGGAGAGATGAGCAGTTCTTC. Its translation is CASSLVGGGRDEQFF.

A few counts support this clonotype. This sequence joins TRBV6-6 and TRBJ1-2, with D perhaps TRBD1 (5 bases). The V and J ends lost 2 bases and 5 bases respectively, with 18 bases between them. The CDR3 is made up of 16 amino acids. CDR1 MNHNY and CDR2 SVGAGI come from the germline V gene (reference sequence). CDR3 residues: CASSYDLSQGKYGYTF. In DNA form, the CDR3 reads TGTGCCAGCAGTTACGATCTCAGTCAGGGAAAGTATGGCTACACCTTC.

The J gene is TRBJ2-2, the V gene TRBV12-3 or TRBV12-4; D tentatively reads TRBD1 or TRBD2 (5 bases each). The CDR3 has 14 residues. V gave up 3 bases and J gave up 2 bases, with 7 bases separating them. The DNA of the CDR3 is TGTGCCAGCAGTTTCGGGGCAAACACCGGGGAGCTGTTTTTT. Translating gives CASSFGANTGELFF.

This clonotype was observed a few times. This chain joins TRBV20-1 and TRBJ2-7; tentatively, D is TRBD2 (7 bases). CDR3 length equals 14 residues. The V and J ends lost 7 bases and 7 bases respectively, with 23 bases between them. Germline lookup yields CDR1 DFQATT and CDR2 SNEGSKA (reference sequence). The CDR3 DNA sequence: TGCAGTGGTTCGGGGGGCGCCCCCTTGGAGGAGCAGTACTTC. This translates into CSGSGGAPLEEQYF.

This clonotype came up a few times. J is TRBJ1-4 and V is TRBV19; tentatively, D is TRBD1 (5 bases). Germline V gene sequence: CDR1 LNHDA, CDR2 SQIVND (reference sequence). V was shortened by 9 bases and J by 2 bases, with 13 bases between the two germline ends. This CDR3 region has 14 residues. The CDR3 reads CASTQGLTNEKLFF. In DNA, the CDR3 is TGTGCCAGCACGCAGGGACTTACTAATGAAAAACTGTTTTTT.

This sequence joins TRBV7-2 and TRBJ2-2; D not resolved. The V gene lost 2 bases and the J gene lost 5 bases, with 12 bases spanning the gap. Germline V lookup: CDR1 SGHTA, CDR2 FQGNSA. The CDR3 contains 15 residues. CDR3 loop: CASSLQGFMTGELFF. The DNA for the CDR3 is TGTGCCAGCAGCTTACAAGGCTTTATGACCGGGGAGCTGTTTTTT.

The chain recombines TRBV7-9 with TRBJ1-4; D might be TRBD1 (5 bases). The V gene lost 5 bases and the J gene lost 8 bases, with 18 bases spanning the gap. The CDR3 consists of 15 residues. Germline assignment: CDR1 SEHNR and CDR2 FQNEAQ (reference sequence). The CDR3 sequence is CASSNNQGEREKLFF. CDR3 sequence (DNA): TGTGCCAGCAGCAATAATCAGGGTGAGAGAGAAAAACTGTTTTTT.

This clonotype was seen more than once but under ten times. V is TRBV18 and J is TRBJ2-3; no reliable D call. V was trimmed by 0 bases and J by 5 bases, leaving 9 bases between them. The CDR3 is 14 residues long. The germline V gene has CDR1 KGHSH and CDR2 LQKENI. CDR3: CASSPPYPLDTQYF. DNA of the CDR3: TGTGCCAGCTCACCACCGTATCCCCTAGATACGCAGTATTTT.

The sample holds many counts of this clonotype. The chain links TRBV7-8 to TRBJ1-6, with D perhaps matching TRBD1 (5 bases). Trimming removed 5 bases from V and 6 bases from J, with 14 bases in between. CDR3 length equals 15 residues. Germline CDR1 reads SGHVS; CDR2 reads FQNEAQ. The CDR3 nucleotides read TGTGCCAGCAGCCCCCGGGACTTTAGTAATTCACCCCTCCACTTT. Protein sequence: CASSPRDFSNSPLHF.

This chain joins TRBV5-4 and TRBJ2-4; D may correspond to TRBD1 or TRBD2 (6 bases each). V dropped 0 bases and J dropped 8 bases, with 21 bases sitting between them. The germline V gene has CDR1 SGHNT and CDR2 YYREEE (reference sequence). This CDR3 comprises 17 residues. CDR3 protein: CASSLARGPPGVDIQYF. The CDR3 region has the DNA TGTGCCAGCAGCTTGGCCCGGGGGCCCCCGGGGGTGGACATTCAGTACTTC.

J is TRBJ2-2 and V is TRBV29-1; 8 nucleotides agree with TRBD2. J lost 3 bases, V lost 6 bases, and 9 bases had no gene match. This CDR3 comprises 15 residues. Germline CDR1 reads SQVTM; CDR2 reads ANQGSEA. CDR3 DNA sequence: TGCAGCGTCCTCCATACACTAGCGGACACCGGGGAGCTGTTTTTT. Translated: CSVLHTLADTGELFF.

The CDR3 bases are TGCAGTGGGGGAGCGGGAGGAGGGGAGACCCAGTACTTC. Encoded protein: CSGGAGGGETQYF. The chain uses TRBV29-1 and TRBJ2-5; TRBD2 matches 9 bases. The CDR3 has 13 residues. Germline V gives CDR1 SQVTM, CDR2 ANQGSEA.

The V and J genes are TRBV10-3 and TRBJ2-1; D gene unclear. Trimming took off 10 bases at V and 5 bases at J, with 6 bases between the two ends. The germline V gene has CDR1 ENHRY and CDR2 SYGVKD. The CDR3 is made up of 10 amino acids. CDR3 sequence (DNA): TGTGCCACCGGAAACAATGAGCAGTTCTTC. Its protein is CATGNNEQFF.

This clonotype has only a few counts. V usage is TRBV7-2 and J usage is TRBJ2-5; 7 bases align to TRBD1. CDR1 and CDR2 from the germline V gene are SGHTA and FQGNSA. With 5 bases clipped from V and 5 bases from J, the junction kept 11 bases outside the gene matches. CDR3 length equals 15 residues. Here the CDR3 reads CASSPRTGLVETQYF. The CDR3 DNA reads TGTGCCAGCAGCCCCCGGACAGGCCTCGTTGAGACCCAGTACTTC.

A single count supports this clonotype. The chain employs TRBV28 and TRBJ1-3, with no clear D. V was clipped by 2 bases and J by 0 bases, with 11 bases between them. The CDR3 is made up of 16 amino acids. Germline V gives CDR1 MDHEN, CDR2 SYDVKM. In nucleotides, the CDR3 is TGTGCCAGCAGTTTACCCGGACGGCTCTCTGGAAACACCATATATTTT. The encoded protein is CASSLPGRLSGNTIYF.

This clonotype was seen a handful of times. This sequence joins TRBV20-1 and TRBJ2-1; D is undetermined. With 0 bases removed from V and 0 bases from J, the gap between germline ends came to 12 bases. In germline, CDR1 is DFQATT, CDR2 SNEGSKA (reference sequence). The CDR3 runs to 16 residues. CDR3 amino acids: CSARDLSRSSYNEQFF. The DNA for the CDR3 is TGCAGTGCTAGAGACCTTAGCAGGAGCTCCTACAATGAGCAGTTCTTC.